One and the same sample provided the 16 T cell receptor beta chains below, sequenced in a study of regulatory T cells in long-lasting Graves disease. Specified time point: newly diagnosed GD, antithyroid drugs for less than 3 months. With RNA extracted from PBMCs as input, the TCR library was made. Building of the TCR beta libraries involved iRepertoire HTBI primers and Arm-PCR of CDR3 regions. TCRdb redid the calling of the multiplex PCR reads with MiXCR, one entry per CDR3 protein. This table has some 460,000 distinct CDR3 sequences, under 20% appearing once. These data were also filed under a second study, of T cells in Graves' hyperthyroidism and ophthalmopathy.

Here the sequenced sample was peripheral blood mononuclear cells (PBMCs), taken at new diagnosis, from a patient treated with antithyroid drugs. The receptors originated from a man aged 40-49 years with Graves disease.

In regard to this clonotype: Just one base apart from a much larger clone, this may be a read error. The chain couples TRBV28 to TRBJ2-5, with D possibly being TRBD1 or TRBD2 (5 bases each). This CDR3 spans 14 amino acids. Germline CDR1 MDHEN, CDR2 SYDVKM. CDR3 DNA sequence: TGTGCCTGCAGTTCGGGGCCCGGCAGAGAGACCCAGTACTTC. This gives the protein CACSSGPGRETQYF.

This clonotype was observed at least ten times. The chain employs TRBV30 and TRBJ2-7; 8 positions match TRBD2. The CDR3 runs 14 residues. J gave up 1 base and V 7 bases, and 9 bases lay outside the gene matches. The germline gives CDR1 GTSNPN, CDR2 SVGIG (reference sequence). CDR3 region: CAFIERESSYEQYF. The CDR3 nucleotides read TGTGCCTTTATAGAGCGGGAGAGTTCCTACGAGCAGTACTTC.

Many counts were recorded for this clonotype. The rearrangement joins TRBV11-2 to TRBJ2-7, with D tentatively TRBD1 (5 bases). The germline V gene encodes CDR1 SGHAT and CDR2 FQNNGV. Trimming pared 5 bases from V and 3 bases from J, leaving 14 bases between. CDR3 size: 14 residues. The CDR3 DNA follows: TGTGCCAGCAGCCCCCCAGGGTTGGACTACGAGCAGTACTTC. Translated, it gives CASSPPGLDYEQYF.

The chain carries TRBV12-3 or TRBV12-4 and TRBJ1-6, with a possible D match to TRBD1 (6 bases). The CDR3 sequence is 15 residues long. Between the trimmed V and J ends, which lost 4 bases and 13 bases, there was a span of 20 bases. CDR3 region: CASSSVDRPLGPLHF. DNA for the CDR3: TGTGCCAGCAGTTCTGTCGACAGGCCACTGGGGCCCCTCCACTTT.

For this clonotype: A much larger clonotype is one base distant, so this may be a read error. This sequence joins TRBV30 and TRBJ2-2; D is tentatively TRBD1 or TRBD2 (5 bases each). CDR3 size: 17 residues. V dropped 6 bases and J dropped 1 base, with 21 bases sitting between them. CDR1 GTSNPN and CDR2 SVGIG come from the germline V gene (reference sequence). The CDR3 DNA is TGTGCCTGCCCAACTGAAAGGGCAGGGAGGAACACCGGGGAGCTGTTTTTT. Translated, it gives CACPTERAGRNTGELFF.

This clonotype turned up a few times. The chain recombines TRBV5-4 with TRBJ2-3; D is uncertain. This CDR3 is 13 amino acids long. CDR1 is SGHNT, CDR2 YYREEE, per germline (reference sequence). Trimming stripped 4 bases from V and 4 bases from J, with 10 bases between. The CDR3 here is CASSLILSDTQYF. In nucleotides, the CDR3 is TGTGCCAGCAGCCTTATCCTTTCAGATACGCAGTATTTT.

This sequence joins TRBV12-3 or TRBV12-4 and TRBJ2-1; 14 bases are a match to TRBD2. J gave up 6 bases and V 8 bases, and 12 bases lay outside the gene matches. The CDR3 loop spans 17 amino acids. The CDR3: CASGHGLAGGLLNEQFF. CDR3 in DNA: TGTGCCAGCGGGCATGGACTAGCGGGAGGCCTCCTCAATGAGCAGTTCTTC.

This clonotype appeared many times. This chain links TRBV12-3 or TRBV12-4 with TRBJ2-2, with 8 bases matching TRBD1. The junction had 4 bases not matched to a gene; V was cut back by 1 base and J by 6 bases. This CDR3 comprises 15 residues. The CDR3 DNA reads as TGTGCCAGCAGTTTAGGGACAGGGCCGGCCGGGGAGCTGTTTTTT. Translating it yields CASSLGTGPAGELFF.

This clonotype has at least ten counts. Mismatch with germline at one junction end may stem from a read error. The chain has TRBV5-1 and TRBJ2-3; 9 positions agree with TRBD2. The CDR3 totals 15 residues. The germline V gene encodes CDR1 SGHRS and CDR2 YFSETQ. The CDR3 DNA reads TGTGCCAGCAGCCTGACTAGCGGCGTCACAGATACGCAGTATTTT. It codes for CASSLTSGVTDTQYF.

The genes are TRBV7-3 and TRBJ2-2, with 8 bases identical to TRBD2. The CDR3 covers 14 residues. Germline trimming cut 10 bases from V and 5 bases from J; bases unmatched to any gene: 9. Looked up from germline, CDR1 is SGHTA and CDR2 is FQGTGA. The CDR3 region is CATRAGGLTGELFF. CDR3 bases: TGTGCCACCCGGGCGGGAGGCTTGACCGGGGAGCTGTTTTTT. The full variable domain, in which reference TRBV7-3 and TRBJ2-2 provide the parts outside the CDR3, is GAGVSQTPSNKVTEKGKYVELRCDPISGHTALYWYRQSLGQGPEFLIYFQGTGAADDSGLPNDRFFAVRPEGSVSTLKIQRTERGDSAVYLCATRAGGLTGELFFGEGSRLTVL.

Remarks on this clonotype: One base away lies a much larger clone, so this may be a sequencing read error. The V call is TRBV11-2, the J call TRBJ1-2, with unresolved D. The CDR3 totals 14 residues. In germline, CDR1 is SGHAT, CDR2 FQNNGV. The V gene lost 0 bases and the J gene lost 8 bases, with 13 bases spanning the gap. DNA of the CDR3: TGTGCCAGCAGCTTAGATCCGAGTCGCGGCGGCTACACCTTC. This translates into CASSLDPSRGGYTF. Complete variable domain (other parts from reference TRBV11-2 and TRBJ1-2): EAGVAQSPRYKIIEKRQSVAFWCNPISGHATLYWYQQILGQGPKLLIQFQNNGVVDDSQLPKDRFSAERLKGVDSTLKIQPAKLEDSAVYLCASSLDPSRGGYTFGSGTRLTVV.

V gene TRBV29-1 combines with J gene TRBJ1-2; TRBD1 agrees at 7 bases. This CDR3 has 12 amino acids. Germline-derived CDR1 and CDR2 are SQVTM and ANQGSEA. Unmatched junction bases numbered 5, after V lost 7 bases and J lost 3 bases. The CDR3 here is CSGQGTDYGYTF. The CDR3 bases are TGCAGCGGCCAGGGGACAGACTATGGCTACACCTTC.

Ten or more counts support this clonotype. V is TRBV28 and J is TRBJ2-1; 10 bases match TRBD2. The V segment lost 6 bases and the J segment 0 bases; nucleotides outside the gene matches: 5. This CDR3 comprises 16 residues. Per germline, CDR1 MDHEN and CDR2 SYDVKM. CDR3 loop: CASRGAGGSSYNEQFF. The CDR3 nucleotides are TGTGCCAGCAGAGGAGCGGGAGGGAGCTCCTACAATGAGCAGTTCTTC. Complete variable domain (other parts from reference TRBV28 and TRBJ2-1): DVKVTQSSRYLVKRTGEKVFLECVQDMDHENMFWYRQDPGLGLRLIYFSYDVKMKEKGDIPEGYSVSREKKERFSLILESASTNQTSMYLCASRGAGGSSYNEQFFGPGTRLTVL.

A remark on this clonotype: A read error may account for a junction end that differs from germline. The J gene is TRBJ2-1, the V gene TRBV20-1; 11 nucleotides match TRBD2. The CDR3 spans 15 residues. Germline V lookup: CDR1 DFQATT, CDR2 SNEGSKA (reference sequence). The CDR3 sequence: CGALRLAGGSYEQFF. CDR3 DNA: TGCGGTGCCCTGCGATTAGCGGGAGGGAGTTATGAGCAGTTCTTC.

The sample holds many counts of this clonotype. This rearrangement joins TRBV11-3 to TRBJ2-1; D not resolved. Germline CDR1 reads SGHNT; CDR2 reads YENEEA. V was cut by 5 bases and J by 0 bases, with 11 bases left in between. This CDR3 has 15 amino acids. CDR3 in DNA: TGTGCCAGCAGCCTTTTCCTTAGCTCCTACAATGAGCAGTTCTTC. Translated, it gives CASSLFLSSYNEQFF.

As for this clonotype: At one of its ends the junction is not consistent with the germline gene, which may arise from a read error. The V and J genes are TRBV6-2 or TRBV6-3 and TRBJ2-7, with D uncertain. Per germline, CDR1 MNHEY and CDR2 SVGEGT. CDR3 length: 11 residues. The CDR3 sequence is CASRQAYGQYF. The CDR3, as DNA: TGTGCCAGCAGGCAGGCTTACGGGCAGTACTTC.